This paragraph covers one T cell receptor beta chain sequence. Its antigen is undetermined. This sample was included in a study of cytomegalovirus exposure and HLA in healthy donors. General study points: Within an earlier analysis, most TCR beta V segments proved productive either about 90% or about 30% of the time. Later on, a genetic analysis was performed. It linked a missense variant in DCLRE1C with V- and J-gene trimming of TCR beta.

The CDR3 runs to 16 residues. PCR amplification relied on 60 Vbeta primers (plus 13 Jbeta primers). Sequencing used immunoSEQ multiplex PCR; TCRdb keeps in-frame clones, though not all of them. The data hold about 100,000 clones, with roughly 79% observed a single time. Sequencing input: PBMCs. This TCR came from a woman aged 40 to 50 in good health and CMV-seronegative. The chain has TRBV21-1 and TRBJ2-1; TRBD1, as called in the table, went unchecked against the DNA. TRBV21-1 is an annotated pseudogene. CDR3 residues: CASSKARQDDYNEQFF. In DNA, the CDR3 is TGTGCCAGCAGCAAAGCTCGACAAGACGACTACAATGAGCAGTTCTTC.